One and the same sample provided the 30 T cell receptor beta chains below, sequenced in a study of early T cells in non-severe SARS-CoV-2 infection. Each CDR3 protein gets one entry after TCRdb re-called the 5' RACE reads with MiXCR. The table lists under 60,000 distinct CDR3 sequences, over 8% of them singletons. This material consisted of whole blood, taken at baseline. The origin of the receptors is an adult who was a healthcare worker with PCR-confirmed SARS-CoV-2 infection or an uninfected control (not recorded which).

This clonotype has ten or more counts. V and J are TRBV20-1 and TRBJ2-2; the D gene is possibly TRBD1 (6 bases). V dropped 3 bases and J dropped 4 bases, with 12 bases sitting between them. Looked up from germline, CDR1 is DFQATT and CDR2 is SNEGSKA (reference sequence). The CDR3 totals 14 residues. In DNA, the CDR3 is TGCAGTGCTAGCGGACAGATAGTCACCGGGGAGCTGTTTTTT. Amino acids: CSASGQIVTGELFF.

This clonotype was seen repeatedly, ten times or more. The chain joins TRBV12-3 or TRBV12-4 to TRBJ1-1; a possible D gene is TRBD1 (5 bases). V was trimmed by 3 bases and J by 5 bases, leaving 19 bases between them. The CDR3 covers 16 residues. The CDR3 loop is CASSFPPGPGRTEAFF. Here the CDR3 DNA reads TGTGCCAGCAGTTTTCCCCCAGGGCCCGGGAGAACTGAAGCTTTCTTT.

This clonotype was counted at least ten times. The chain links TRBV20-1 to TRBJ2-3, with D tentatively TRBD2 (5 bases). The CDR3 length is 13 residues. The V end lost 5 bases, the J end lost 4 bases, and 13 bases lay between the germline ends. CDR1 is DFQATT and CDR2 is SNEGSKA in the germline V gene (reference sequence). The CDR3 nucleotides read TGCAGTGCTCCCAGTAGCGCCTCAGATACGCAGTATTTT. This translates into CSAPSSASDTQYF.

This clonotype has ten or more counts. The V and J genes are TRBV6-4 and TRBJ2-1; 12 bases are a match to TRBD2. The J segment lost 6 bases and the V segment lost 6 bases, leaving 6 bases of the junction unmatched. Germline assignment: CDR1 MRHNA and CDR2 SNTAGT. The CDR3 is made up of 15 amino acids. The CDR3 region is CASSPGTSGPNEQFF. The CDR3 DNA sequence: TGTGCCAGCAGCCCCGGGACTAGCGGGCCCAATGAGCAGTTCTTC.

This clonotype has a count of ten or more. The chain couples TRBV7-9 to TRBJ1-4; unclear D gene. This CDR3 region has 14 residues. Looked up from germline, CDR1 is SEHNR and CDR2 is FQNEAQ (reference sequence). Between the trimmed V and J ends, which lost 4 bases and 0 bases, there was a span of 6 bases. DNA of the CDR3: TGTGCCAGCAGCTCGGGTGCAACTAATGAAAAACTGTTTTTT. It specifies CASSSGATNEKLFF.

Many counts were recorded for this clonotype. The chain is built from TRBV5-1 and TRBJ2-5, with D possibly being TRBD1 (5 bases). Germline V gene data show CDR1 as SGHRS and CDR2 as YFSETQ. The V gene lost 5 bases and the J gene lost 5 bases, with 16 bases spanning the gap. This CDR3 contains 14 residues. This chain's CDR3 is CASSSTDLLETQYF. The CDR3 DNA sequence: TGCGCCAGCAGTTCGACAGATCTCCTGGAGACCCAGTACTTC.

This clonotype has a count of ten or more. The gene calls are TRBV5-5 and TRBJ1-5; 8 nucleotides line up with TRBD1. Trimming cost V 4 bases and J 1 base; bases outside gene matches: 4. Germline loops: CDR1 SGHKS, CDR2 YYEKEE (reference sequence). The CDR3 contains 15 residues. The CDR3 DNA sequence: TGTGCCAGCAGCGGGGGACAGGCCAGCAATCAGCCCCAGCATTTT. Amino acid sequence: CASSGGQASNQPQHF.

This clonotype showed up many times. Written as DNA, the CDR3 is TGTGCCAGCAGCTTAGCCAAGGTCCCAGGGGGCGTAATGAACACTGAAGCTTTCTTT. Its protein is CASSLAKVPGGVMNTEAFF. The V gene is TRBV11-2, the J gene TRBJ1-1; TRBD1 agrees at 8 bases. Germline V gene lookup returns CDR1 SGHAT and CDR2 FQNNGV. After removal of 1 base from V and 0 bases from J, the junction contained 13 bases not matched to a gene. The CDR3 has 19 amino acids.

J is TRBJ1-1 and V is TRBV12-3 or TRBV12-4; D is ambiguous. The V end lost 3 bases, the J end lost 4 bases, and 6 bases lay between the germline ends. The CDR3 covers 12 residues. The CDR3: CASSFTSTEAFF. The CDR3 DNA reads TGTGCCAGCAGTTTTACGAGCACTGAAGCTTTCTTT.

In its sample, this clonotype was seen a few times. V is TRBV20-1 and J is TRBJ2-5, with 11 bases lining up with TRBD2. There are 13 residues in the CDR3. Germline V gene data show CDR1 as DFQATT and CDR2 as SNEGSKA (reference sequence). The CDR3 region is CSSSGGLWETQYF. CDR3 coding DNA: TGCAGCTCTAGCGGGGGGCTCTGGGAGACCCAGTACTTC.

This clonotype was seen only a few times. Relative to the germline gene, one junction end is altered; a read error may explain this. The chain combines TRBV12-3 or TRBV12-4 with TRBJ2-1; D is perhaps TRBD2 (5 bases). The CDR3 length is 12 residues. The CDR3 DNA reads TGTGCCACCAACATAGAGGGTAAATCGTCGATCTTC. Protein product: CATNIEGKSSIF.

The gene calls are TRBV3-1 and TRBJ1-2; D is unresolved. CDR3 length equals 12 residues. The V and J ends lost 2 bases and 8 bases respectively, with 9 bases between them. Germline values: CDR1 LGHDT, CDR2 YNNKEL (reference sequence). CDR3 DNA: TGTGCCAGCAGCCAAAGAGATAGGGGCTACACCTTC. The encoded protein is CASSQRDRGYTF.

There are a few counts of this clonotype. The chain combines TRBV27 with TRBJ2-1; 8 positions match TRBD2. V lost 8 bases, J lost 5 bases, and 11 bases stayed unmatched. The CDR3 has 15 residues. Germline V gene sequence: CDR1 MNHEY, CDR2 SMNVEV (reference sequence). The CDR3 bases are TGTGCCAGCGACCTTAGCGGGGAGGGAGACAATGAGCAGTTCTTC. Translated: CASDLSGEGDNEQFF.

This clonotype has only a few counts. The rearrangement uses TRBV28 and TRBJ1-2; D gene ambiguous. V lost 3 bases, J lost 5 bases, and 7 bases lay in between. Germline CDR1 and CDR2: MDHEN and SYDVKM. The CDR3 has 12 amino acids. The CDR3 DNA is TGTGCCAGCAGTTTCCGGGCTTATGGCTACACCTTC. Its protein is CASSFRAYGYTF.

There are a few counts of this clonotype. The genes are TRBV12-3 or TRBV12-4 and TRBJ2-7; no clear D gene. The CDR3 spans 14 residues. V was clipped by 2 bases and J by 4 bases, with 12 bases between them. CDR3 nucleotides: TGTGCCAGCAGTTTACCCCTGATGAGGTACGAGCAGTACTTC. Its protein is CASSLPLMRYEQYF.

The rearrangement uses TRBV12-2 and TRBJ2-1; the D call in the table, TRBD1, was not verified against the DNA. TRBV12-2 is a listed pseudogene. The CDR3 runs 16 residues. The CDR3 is CASPLGWECAYNEQFF. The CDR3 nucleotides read TGTGCAAGCCCCCTCGGCTGGGAGTGCGCCTACAATGAGCAGTTCTTC.

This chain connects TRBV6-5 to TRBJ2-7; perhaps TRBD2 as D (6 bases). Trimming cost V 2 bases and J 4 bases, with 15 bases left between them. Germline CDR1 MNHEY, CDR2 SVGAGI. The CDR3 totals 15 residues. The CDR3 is CASSYSDRREYEQYF. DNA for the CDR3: TGTGCCAGCAGTTACAGCGACAGACGGGAGTACGAGCAGTACTTC.

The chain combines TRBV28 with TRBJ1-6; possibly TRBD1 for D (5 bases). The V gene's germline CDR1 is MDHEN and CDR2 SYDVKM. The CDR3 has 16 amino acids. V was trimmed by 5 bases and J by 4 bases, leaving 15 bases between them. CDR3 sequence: CASSPLLTAYNSPLHF. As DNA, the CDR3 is TGTGCCAGCAGTCCTCTGCTGACAGCGTATAATTCACCCCTCCACTTT.

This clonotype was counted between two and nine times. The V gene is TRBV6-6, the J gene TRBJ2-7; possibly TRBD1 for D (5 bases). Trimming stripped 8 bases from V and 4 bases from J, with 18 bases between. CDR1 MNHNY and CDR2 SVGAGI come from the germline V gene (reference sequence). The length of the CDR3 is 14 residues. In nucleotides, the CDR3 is TGTGCCAGCGGGGCGAGTCGTGACAGTTACGAGCAGTACTTC. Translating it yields CASGASRDSYEQYF.

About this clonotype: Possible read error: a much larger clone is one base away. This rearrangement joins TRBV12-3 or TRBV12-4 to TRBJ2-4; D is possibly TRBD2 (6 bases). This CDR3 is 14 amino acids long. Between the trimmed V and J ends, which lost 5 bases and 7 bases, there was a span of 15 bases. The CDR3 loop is CASSATSGDNIQYF. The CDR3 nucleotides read TGTGCCAGCAGTGCGACTAGTGGGGATAACATTCAGTACTTC.

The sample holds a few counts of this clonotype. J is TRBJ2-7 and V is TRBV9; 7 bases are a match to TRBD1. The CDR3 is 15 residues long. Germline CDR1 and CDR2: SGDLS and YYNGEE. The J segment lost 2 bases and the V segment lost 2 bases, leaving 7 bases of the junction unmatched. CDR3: CASSVTGTEPYEQYF. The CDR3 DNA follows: TGTGCCAGCAGCGTCACCGGGACAGAGCCCTACGAGCAGTACTTC.

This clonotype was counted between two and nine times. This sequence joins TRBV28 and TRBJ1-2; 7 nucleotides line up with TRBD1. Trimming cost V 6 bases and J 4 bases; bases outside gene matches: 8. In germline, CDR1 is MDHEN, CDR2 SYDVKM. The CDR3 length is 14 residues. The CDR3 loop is CASSFRGQTYGYTF. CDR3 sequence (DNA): TGTGCCAGCAGCTTTAGGGGGCAGACCTATGGCTACACCTTC.

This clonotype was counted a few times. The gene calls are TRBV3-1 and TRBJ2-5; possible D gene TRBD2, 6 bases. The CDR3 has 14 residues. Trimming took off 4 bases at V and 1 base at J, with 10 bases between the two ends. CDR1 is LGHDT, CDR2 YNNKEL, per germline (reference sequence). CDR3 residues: CASSRRGSQETQYF. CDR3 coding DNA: TGTGCCAGCAGCCGACGGGGGAGCCAAGAGACCCAGTACTTC.

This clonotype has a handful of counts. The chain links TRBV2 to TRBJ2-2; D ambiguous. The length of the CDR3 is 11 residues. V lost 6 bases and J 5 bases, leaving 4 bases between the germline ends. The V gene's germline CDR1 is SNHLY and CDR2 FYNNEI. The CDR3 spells CASRGTGELFF. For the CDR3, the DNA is TGTGCCAGCAGGGGTACCGGGGAGCTGTTTTTT.

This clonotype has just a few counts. CDR3 sequence (DNA): TGCAGCGTTTCTCTGAGACTAGCGGTAGCCAAAAACATTCAGTACTTC. Encoded protein: CSVSLRLAVAKNIQYF. V gene TRBV29-1 combines with J gene TRBJ2-4, with 9 bases matching TRBD2. V lost 5 bases and J lost 0; bases outside the gene matches: 8. This CDR3 contains 16 residues. From germline, CDR1 is SQVTM and CDR2 ANQGSEA. The complete variable domain, with remaining parts taken from reference TRBV29-1 and TRBJ2-4, reads SAVISQKPSRDICQRGTSLTIQCQVDSQVTMMFWYRQQPGQSLTLIATANQGSEATYESGFVIDKFPISRPNLTFSTLTVSNMSPEDSSIYLCSVSLRLAVAKNIQYFGAGTRLSVL.

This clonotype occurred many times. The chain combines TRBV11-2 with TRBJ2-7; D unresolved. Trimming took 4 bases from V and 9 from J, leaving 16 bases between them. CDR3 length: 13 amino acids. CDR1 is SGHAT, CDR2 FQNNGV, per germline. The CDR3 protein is CASSSISAVGQYF. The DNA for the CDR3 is TGTGCCAGCAGCTCTATTTCTGCAGTGGGGCAGTACTTC.

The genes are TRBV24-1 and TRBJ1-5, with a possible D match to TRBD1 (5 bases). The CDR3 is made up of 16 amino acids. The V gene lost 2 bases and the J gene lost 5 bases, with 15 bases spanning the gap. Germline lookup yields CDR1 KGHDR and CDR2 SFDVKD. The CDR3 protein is CATSDSGQGEDQPQHF. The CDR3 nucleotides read TGTGCCACCAGTGATTCTGGGCAGGGAGAAGATCAGCCCCAGCATTTT.

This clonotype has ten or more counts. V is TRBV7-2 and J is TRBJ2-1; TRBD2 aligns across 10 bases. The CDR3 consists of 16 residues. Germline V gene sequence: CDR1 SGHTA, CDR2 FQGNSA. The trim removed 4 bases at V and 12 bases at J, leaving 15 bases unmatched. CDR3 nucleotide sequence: TGTGCCAGCAGCTCAGCCGGGACTAGCGCTAATGAGGGGCAGTTCTTC. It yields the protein CASSSAGTSANEGQFF.

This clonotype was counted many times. Here the CDR3 reads CASSLAVGTSKNEQFF. The CDR3 nucleotides read TGTGCCAGCAGCTTAGCGGTCGGGACTAGCAAGAATGAGCAGTTCTTC. The gene calls are TRBV7-9 and TRBJ2-1; TRBD2 agrees at 9 bases. The germline CDR1 and CDR2 sequences are SEHNR and FQNEAQ (reference sequence). Trimming took 0 bases from V and 7 from J; bases not matched to a gene: 7. This CDR3 has 16 amino acids.

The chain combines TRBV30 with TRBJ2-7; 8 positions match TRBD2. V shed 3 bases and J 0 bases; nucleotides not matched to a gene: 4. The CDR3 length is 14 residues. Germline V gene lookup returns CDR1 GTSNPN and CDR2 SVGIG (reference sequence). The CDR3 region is CAWRSGGSSYEQYF. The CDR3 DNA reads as TGTGCCTGGAGGAGCGGGGGAAGCTCCTACGAGCAGTACTTC.